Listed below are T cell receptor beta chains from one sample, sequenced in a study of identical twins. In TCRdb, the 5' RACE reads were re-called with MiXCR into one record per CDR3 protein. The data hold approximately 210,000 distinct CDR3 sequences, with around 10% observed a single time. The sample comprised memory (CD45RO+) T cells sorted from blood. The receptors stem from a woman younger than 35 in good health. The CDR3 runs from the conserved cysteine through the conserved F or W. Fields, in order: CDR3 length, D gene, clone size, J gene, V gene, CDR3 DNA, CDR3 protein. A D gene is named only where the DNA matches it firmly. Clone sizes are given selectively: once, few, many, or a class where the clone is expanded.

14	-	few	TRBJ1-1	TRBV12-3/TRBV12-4	TGTGCCAGCAGTTCCGGGACATCGAACACTGAAGCTTTCTTT	CASSSGTSNTEAFF
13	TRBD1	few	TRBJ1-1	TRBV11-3	TGTGCCAGCAGCCGGAAGACAGGGCCTGAAGCTTTCTTT	CASSRKTGPEAFF
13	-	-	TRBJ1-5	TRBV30	TGTGCCTGGAGCCGGGGCGACGGACCAGCCCAGCATTTT	CAWSRGDGPAQHF
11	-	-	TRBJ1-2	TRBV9	TGTGCCAGCAGCGCGAACTATGGCTACACCTTC	CASSANYGYTF
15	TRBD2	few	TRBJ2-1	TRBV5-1	TGCGCCAGCAGCTCCACTAGCGGGTTTGGGAATGAGCAGTTCTTC	CASSSTSGFGNEQFF
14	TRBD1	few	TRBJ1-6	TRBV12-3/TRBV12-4	TGTGCCAGCAGTCGCGGGACAGGGTTTTCACCCCTCCACTTT	CASSRGTGFSPLHF
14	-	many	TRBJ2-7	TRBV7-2	TGTGCCAGCAGCGCTCAGCTTGGAGCCTACGAGCAGTACTTC	CASSAQLGAYEQYF
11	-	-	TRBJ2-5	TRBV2	TGTGCCAGCCGGAAGGCGGAGACCCAGTACTTC	CASRKAETQYF
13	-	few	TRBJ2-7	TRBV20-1	TGCAGTGCTAGACCCTCAGGAGGGAACGAGCAGTACTTC	CSARPSGGNEQYF
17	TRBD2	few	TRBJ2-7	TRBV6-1	TGTGCCAGCAGACTACGGGGTAGCGGGGGGGCCTCCTACGAGCAGTACTTC	CASRLRGSGGASYEQYF
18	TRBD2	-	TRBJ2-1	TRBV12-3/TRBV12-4	TGTGCCTGCAGCTCCCACGGCTGGGCGGGGGGGCCAGGAGGTGAGCAGTTCTTC	CACSSHGWAGGPGGEQFF
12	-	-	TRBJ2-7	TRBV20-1	TGCAGTGCTAGAGTGCCGGGTTGGGAGCAGTACTTC	CSARVPGWEQYF
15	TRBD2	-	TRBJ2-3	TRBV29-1	TGCAGTGCCCTCCCGGGGGGAAGTGGCACAGATACGCAGTATTTT	CSALPGGSGTDTQYF
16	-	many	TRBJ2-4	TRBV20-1	TGCAGTGCTAGTGCGCCGGGAATAGCAGCCAAAAACATTCAGTACTTC	CSASAPGIAAKNIQYF
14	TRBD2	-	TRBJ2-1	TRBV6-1	TGTGCCAGCACCTTAGCGGGGGCGGCTATGGGGCAGTTCTTC	CASTLAGAAMGQFF
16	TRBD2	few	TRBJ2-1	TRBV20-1	TGCAGTGCCCCCGGGGTAGCGGGGGTCTCCTACAATGAGCAGTTCTTC	CSAPGVAGVSYNEQFF
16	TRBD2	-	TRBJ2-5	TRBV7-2	TGTGCCAGCAGTCTGAGCGGGGGCACTAGCGGGAGGGGCCAGTACTTC	CASSLSGGTSGRGQYF
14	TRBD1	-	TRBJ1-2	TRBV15	TGTGCCACCAGCAGAGTTGGACAGGGAACTGGCTACACCTTC	CATSRVGQGTGYTF
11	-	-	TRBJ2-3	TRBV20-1	TGCAGTGCTAGAGATCACCCGATGCAGTATTTT	CSARDHPMQYF
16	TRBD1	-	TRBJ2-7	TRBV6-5	TGTGCCAGCAGTCACCCGTCGGAGACAGGGCCCTACGAGCAGTACTTC	CASSHPSETGPYEQYF
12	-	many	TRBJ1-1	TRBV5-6	TGTGCCAGCAGCTCACAGGGCACTGAAGCTTTCTTT	CASSSQGTEAFF
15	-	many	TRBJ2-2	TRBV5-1	TGCGCCAGCAGCCAAGGGGCAACGAACACCGGGGAGCTGTTTTTT	CASSQGATNTGELFF
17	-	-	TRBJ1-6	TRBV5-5	TGTGCCAGCAGCTTTCAGTCATCAGGGTTGGGGAATTCACCCCTCCACTTT	CASSFQSSGLGNSPLHF
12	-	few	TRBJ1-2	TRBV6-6	TGTGCCAGCAGTTACCCGGGGGCTGGCTACACCTTC	CASSYPGAGYTF
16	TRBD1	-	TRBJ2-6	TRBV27	TGTGCCAGCAGTTTATCACGGGGACAGGGGGCCAACGTCCTGACTTTC	CASSLSRGQGANVLTF
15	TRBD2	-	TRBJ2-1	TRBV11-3	TGTGCCAGCAGCTTAGGAGCGGGGGGGTCGAATGAGCAGTTCTTC	CASSLGAGGSNEQFF
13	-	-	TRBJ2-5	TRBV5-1	TGCGCCAGCAGCCAGTGGATGGATAGGACCCAGTACTTC	CASSQWMDRTQYF
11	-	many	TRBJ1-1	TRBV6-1	TGTGCCAGCGGGGGTTTCACTGAAGCTTTCTTT	CASGGFTEAFF
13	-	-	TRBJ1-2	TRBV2	TGTGCCAGCAGTGATAGTAATAACTATGGCTACACCTTC	CASSDSNNYGYTF